Detailed here is one T cell receptor (beta chain). One junction end disagrees with the germline gene, perhaps due to a read error. The data originate from a study of T cells in Graves' hyperthyroidism and ophthalmopathy. The CDR3 is made up of 15 amino acids. Germline CDR1 is SEHNR and CDR2 is FQNEAQ (reference sequence). TCR beta CDR3 regions were amplified from RNA transcripts. HTBI primers drove first-round RT-PCR of the TCR CDR3. TCRdb recomputed calls from the multiplex PCR reads with MiXCR, one row per CDR3 protein. Among some 800,000 distinct CDR3 sequences listed, approximately 40% were seen once.

Sequenced: blood. The sequence derives from a man aged 18 to 29 with Graves' hyperthyroidism. The gene calls are TRBV7-9 and TRBJ1-3; no clear D gene. The CDR3 loop is CASSSLPGYGDTIYF. For the CDR3, the DNA is TGTGCCAGCAGCTCGCTACCGGGATATGGAGACACCATATATTTT.